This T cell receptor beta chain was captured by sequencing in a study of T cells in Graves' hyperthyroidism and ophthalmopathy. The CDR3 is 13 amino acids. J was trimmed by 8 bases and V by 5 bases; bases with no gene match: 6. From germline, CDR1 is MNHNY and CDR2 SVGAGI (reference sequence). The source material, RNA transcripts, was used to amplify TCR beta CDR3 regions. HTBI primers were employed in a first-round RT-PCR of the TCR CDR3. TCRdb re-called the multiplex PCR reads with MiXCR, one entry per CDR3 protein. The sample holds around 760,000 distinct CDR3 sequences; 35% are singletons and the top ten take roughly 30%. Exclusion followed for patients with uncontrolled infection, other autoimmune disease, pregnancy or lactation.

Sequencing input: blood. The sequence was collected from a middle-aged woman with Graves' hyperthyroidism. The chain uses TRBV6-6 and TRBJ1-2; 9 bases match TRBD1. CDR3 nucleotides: TGTGCCAGCAGTAAAGGGACAGGGAACGGCTACACCTTC. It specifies CASSKGTGNGYTF.